This T cell receptor beta chain originates from a study of OX40 agonist ivuxolimab in advanced cancers. About the study: Subjects had a mean age of about 57 years, with a range of about 23 to 85; less than 90% were male.

To note about this clone: Its antigen remains unknown.

Overall study findings and caveats: There were also nonresponders showing low normalized T-cell clonal expansion. Relative to CD4+ cells, CD8+ T cells on average had more expanded clones.

Germline V gene sequence: CDR1 SEHNR, CDR2 FQNEAQ (reference sequence). The V end lost 5 bases, the J end lost 6 bases, and 15 bases lay between the germline ends. The CDR3 has 14 residues. Here immunoSEQ multiplex PCR was the method, and the copy in TCRdb shows in-frame clones only, minus some. The sample comprises roughly 100,000 clones, about 80% of which are singletons, and about 1.6% rests with the top ten. The receptor was derived from an adult with an advanced solid tumor such as melanoma, head and neck, liver or kidney cancer. Here the sequenced sample was CD4+ or CD8+ T cells sorted from blood, taken in a trial of the OX40 agonist ivuxolimab. The chain uses TRBV7-9 and TRBJ2-3; D possibly corresponds to TRBD2 (5 bases). The DNA for the CDR3 is TGTGCCAGCAGCACGGGGAACCCAAGGGATACGCAGTATTTT. Protein: CASSTGNPRDTQYF.